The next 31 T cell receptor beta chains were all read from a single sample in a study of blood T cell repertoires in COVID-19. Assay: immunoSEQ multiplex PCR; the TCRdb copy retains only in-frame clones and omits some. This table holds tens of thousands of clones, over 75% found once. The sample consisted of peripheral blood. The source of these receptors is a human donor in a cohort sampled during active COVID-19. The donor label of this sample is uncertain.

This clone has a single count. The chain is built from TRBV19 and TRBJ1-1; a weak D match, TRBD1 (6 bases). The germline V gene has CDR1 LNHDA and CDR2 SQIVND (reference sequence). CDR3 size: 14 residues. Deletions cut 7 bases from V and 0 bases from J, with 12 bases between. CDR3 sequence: CASIKGQMNTEAFF. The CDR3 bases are TGTGCCAGTATTAAGGGACAAATGAACACTGAAGCTTTCTTT.

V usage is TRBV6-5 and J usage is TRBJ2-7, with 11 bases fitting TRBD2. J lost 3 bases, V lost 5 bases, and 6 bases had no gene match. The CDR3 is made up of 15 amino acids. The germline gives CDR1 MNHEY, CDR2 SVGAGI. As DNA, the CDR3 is TGTGCCAGCAGTCGTAGCGGGAGGGCCGGCTACGAGCAGTACTTC. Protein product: CASSRSGRAGYEQYF.

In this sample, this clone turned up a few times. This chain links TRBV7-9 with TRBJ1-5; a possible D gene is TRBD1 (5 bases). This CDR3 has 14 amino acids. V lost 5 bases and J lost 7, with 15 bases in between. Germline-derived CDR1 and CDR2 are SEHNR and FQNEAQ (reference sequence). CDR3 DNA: TGTGCCAGCAGCCGAGGTAGGGGCGAGCAGCCCCAGCATTTT. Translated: CASSRGRGEQPQHF.

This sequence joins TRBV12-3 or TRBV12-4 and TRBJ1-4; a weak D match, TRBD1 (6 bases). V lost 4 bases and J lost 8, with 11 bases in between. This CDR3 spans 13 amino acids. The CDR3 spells CASSWGHNEKLFF. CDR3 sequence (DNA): TGTGCCAGCAGTTGGGGGCATAACGAAAAACTGTTTTTT.

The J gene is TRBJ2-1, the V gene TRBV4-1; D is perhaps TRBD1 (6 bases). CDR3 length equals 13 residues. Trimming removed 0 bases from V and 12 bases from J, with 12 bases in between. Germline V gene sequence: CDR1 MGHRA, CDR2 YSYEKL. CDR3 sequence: CASSQDRGRRQFF. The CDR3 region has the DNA TGCGCCAGCAGCCAAGACAGGGGAAGAAGGCAGTTCTTC.

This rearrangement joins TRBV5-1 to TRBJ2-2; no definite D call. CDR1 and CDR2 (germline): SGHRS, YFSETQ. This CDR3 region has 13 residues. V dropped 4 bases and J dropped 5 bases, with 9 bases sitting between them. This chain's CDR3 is CASSPPRTGELFF. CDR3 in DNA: TGCGCCAGCAGCCCCCCCCGGACCGGGGAGCTGTTTTTT.

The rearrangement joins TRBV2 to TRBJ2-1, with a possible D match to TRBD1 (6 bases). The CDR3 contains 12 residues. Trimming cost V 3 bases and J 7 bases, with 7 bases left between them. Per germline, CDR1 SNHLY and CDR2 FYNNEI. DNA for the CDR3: TGTGCCAGCAGTGACAGGGGTAATGAGCAGTTCTTC. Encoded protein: CASSDRGNEQFF.

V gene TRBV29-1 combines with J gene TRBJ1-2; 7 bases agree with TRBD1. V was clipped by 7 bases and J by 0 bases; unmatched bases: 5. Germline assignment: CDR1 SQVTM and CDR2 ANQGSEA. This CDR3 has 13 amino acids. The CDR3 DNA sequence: TGCAGCGCGACCGGGACAGCTAACTATGGCTACACCTTC. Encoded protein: CSATGTANYGYTF.

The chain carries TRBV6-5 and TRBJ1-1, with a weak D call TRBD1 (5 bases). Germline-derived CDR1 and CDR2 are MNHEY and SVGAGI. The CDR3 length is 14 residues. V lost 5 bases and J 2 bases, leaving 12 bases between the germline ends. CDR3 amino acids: CASSTSQGNTEAFF. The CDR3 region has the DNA TGTGCCAGCAGTACGAGCCAGGGAAACACTGAAGCTTTCTTT.

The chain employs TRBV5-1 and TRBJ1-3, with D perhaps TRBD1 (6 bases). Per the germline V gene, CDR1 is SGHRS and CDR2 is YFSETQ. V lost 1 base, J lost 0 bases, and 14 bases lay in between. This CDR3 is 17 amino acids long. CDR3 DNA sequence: TGCGCCAGCAGCTTGACGGTCACAGGGATCTCTGGAAACACCATATATTTT. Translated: CASSLTVTGISGNTIYF. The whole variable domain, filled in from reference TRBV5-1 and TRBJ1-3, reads KAGVTQTPRYLIKTRGQQVTLSCSPISGHRSVSWYQQTPGQGLQFLFEYFSETQRNKGNFPGRFSGRQFSNSRSEMNVSTLELGDSALYLCASSLTVTGISGNTIYFGEGSWLTVV.

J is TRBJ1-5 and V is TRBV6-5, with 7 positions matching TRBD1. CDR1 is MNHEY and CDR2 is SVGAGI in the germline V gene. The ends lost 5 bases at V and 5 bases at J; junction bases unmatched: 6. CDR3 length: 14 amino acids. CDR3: CASSLRQGHQPQHF. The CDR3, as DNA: TGTGCCAGCAGTCTTCGACAGGGCCATCAGCCCCAGCATTTT.

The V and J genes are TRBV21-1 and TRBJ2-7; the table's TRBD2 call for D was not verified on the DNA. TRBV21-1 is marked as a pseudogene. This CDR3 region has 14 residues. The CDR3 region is CASSHQREPYEQYF. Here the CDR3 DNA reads TGTGCCAGCAGCCACCAGCGGGAACCCTACGAGCAGTACTTC.

The CDR3 DNA reads TGCGCCAGCAGCTTGGGAGGCGCTATTCAAGAGACCCAGTACTTC. Translated, it gives CASSLGGAIQETQYF. This chain joins TRBV5-1 and TRBJ2-5; D remains unclear. This CDR3 has 15 amino acids. The ends were cut back, 0 bases at V and 2 bases at J, with 11 bases in the middle. The germline CDR1 and CDR2 sequences are SGHRS and YFSETQ.

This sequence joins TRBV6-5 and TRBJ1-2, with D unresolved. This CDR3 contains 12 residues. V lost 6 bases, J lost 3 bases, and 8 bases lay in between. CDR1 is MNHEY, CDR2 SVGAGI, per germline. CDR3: CASRDTYYGYTF. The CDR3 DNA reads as TGTGCCAGCAGAGACACATACTATGGCTACACCTTC.

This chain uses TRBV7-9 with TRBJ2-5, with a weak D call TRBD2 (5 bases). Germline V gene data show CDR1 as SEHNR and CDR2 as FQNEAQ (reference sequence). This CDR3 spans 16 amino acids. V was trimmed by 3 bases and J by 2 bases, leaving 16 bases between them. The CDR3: CASSFRTGETQETQYF. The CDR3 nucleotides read TGTGCCAGCAGCTTTCGGACTGGGGAGACTCAAGAGACCCAGTACTTC.

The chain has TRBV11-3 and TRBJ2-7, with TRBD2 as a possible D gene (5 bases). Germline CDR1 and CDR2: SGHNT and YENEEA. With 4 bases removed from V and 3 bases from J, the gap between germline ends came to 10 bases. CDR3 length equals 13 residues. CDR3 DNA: TGTGCCAGCAGCTCCCCGGGGAGCTACGAGCAGTACTTC. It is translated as CASSSPGSYEQYF.

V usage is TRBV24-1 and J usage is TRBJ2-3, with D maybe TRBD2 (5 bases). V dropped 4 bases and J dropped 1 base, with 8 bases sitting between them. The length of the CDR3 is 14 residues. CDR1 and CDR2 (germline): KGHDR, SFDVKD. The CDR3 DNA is TGTGCCACCAGTGAGCCCGGGGGCACAGATACGCAGTATTTT. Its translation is CATSEPGGTDTQYF.

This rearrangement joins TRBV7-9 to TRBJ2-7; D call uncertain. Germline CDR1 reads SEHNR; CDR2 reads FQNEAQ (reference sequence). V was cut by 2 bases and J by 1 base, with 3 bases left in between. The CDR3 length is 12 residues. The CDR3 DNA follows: TGTGCCAGCAGCTTATCTTCCTACGAGCAGTACTTC. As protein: CASSLSSYEQYF.

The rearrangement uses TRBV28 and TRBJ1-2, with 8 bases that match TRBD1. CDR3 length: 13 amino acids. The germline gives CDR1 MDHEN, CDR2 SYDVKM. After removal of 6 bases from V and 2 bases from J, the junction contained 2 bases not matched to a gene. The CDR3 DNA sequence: TGTGCCAGCAGATCAGGGGGCAACTATGGCTACACCTTC. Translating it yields CASRSGGNYGYTF.

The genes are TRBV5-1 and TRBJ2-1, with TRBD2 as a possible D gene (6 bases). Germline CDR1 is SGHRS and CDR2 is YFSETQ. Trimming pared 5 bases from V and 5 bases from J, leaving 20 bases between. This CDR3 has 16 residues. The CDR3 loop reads CASRPDPQRANNEQFF. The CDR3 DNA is TGCGCCAGCAGACCAGATCCCCAGCGGGCTAACAATGAGCAGTTCTTC.

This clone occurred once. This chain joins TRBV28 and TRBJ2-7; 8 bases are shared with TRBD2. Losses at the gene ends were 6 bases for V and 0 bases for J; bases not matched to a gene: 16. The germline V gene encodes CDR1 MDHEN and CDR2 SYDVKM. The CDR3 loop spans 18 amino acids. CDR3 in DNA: TGTGCCAGCAGCGCTCCCGGTGGTAGCGGGGTTAGCTCCTACGAGCAGTACTTC. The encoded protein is CASSAPGGSGVSSYEQYF.

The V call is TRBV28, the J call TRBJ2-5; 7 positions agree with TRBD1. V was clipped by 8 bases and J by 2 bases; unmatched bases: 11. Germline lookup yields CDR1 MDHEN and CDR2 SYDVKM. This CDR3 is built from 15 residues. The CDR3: CASLNRGVGQETQYF. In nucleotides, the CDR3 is TGTGCCAGCCTAAACAGGGGAGTGGGTCAAGAGACCCAGTACTTC.

The CDR3, as DNA: TGCGCCAGCAGCGAGGGGGCGGGTGAAAAACTGTTTTTT. Amino acid sequence: CASSEGAGEKLFF. The rearrangement joins TRBV5-1 to TRBJ1-4; TRBD1 matches at 7 bases. Trimming cost V 4 bases and J 7 bases; bases outside gene matches: 4. Per germline, CDR1 SGHRS and CDR2 YFSETQ. The length of the CDR3 is 13 residues.

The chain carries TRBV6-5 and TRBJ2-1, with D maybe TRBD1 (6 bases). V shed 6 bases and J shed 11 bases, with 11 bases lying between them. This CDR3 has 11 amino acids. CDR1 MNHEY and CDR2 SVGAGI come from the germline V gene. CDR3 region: CASSRGQKQFF. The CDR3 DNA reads TGTGCCAGCAGCCGAGGACAGAAGCAGTTCTTC.

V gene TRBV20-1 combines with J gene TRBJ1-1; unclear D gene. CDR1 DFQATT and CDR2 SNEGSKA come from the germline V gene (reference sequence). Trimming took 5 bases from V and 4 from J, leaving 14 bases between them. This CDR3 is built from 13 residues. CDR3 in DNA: TGCAGTGCTGGTGACTTGACACCCACTGAAGCTTTCTTT. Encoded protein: CSAGDLTPTEAFF.

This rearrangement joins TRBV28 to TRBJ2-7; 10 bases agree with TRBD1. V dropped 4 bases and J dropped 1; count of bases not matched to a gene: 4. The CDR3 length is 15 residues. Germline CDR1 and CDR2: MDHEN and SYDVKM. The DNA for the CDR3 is TGTGCCAGCAGTTCCCTGGGACAGGGGTCCTACGAGCAGTACTTC. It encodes CASSSLGQGSYEQYF.

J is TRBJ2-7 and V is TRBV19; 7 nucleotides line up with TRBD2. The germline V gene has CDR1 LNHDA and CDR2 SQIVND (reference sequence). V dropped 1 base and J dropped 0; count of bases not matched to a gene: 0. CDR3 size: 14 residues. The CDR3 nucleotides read TGTGCCAGTAGTATAGCTAGCGGCTCCTACGAGCAGTACTTC. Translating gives CASSIASGSYEQYF.

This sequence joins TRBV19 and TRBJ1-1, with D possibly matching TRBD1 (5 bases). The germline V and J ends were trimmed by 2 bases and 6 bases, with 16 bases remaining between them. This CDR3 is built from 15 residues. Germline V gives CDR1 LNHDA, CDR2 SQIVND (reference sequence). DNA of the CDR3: TGTGCCAGTAGTATATTTGGGGCCCCTGCGTCTGAAGCTTTCTTT. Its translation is CASSIFGAPASEAFF.

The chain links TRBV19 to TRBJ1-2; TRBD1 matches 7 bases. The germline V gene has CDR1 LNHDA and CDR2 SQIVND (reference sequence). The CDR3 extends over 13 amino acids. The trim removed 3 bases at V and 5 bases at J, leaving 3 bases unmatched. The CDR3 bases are TGTGCCAGTAGTATTGGCAGGGGGTATGGCTACACCTTC. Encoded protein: CASSIGRGYGYTF.

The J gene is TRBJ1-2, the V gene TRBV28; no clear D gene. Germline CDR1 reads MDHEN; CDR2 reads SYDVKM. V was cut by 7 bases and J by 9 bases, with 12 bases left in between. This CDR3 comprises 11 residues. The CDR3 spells CASTKRERYTF. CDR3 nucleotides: TGTGCCAGCACCAAGAGGGAGCGCTACACCTTC.

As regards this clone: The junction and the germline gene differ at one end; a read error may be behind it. CDR3 DNA sequence: TGTGCCAGCAGCTTAAGGCAGGGGGCTGATGCTTTCTTT. Its protein product is CASSLRQGADAFF. This chain uses TRBV7-3 with TRBJ1-1; 8 bases agree with TRBD1. Germline-derived CDR1 and CDR2 are SGHTA and FQGTGA. The CDR3 sequence is 13 residues long.